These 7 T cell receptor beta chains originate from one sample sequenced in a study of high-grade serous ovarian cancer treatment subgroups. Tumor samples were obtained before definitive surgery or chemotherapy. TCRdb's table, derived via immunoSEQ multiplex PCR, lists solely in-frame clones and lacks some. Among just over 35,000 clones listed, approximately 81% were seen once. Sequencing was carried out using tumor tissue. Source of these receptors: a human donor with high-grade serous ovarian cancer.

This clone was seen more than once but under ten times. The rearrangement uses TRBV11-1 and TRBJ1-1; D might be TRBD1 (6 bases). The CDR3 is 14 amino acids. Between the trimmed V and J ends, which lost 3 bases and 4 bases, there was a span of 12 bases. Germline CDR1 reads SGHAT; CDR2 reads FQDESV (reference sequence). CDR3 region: CASSFEGGGTEAFF. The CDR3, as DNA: TGTGCCAGCAGCTTCGAGGGGGGAGGCACTGAAGCTTTCTTT. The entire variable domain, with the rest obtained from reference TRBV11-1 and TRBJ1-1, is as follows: EAEVAQSPRYKITEKSQAVAFWCDPISGHATLYWYRQILGQGPELLVQFQDESVVDDSQLPKDRFSAERLKGVDSTLKIQPAELGDSAMYLCASSFEGGGTEAFFGQGTRLTVV.

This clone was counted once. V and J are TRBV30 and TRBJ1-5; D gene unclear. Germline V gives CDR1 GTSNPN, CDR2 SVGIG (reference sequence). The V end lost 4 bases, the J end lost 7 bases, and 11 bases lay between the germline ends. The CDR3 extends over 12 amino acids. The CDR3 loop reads CAWNQAGQPQHF. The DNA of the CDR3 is TGTGCCTGGAACCAAGCGGGGCAGCCCCAGCATTTT.

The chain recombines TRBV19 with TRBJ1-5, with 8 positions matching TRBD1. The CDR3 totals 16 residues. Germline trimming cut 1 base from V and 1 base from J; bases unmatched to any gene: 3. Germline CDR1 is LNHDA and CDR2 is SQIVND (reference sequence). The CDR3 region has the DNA TGTGCCAGTAGTATAGGGACAGGGCCAAGCAATCAGCCCCAGCATTTT. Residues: CASSIGTGPSNQPQHF.

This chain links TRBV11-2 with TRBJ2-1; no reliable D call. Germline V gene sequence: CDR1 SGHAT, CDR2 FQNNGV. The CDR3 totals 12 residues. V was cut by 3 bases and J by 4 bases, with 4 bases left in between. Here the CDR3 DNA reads TGTGCCAGCAGCTTTACGTACAATGAGCAGTTCTTC. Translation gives CASSFTYNEQFF.

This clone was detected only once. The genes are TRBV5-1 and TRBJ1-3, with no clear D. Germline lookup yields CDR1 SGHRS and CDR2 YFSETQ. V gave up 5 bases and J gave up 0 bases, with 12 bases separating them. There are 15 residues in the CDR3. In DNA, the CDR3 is TGCGCCAGCAGACCCGGACCGAGCTCTGGAAACACCATATATTTT. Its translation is CASRPGPSSGNTIYF.

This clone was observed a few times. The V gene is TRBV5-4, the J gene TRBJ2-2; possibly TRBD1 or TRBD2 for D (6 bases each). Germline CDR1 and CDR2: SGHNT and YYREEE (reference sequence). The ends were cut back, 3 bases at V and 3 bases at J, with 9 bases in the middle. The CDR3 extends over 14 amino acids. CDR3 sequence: CASSYGGDTGELFF. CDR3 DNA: TGTGCCAGCAGCTACGGGGGCGACACCGGGGAGCTGTTTTTT.

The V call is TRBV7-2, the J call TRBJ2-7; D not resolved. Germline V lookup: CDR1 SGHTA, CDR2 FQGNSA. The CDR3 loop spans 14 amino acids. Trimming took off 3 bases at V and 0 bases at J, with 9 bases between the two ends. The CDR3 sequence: CASSLTPSSYEQYF. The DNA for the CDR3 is TGTGCCAGCAGCTTGACTCCTAGCTCCTACGAGCAGTACTTC.